The following is a T cell receptor beta chain sequence with its context. Its specificity is not known. The data belong to a study of blood T cells in healthy people across ages. Study-wide results and limits: Observed TCR beta diversity showed a strong correlation with the percentage of naive T cells as measured by flow cytometry.

Germline CDR1 is SQVTM and CDR2 is ANQGSEA. V was pared by 5 bases and J by 3 bases, with 5 bases of the junction left unmatched. CDR3 length equals 13 residues. PCR was performed a second time for about 6 to 12 cycles using a sample-barcoded 5' primer and a J-beta primer mix. TCRdb fed the 5' RACE reads into MiXCR, producing one record per CDR3 protein. The data hold more than 800,000 distinct CDR3 sequences, with more than 25% observed a single time. This TCR came from a woman of 80 years or more in good health. The chain couples TRBV29-1 to TRBJ2-3; 7 nucleotides agree with TRBD1. Sequenced: blood. CDR3 region: CSVLSTGTDTQYF. CDR3 sequence (DNA): TGCAGCGTTCTCTCGACAGGGACAGATACGCAGTATTTT.